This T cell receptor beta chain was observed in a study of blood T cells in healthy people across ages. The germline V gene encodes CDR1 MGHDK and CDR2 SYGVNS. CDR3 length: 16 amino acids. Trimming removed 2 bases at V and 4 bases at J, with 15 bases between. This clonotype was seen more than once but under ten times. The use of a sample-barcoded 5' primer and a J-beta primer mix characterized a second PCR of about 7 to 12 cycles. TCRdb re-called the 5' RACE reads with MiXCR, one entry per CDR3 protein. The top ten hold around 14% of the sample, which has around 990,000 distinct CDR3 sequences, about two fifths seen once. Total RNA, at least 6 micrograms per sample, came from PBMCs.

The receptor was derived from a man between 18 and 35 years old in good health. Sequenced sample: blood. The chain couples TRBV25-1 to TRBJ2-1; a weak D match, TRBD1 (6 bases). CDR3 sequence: CASSESGRQVYNEQFF. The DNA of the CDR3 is TGTGCCAGCAGTGAAAGTGGCCGACAGGTATACAATGAGCAGTTCTTC. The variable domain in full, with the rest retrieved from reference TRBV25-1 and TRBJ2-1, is EADIYQTPRYLVIGTGKKITLECSQTMGHDKMYWYQQDPGMELHLIHYSYGVNSTEKGDLSSESTVSRIRTEHFPLTLESARPSHTSQYLCASSESGRQVYNEQFFGPGTRLTVL.